A single sample gave rise to the 9 T cell receptor beta chains below, sequenced in a study of Ad26.COV2.S vaccination and SARS-CoV-2 variants. Sequenced by immunoSEQ multiplex PCR; TCRdb stores in-frame clones only, minus some. The sample has roughly 400,000 clones, about 88% seen once. Stated treatment: about 20 received Ad26.COV2.S at low or high dose, single or two shots; about 5 received placebo; per-sample allocation not given. Day 63 after the first vaccine or placebo injection was the time point for sampling. The sequencing here drew on peripheral blood, taken in a trial of Ad26.COV2.S vaccine versus placebo. The receptor set was obtained from a person aged 18-65 years who received the Ad26.COV2.S COVID-19 vaccine or a placebo.

The rearrangement uses TRBV6-4 and TRBJ2-1; D is ambiguous. CDR1 is MRHNA and CDR2 is SNTAGT in the germline V gene. Trimming stripped 6 bases from V and 0 bases from J, with 15 bases between. The CDR3 spans 16 residues. The CDR3: CASSKFSSSSYNEQFF. In DNA form, the CDR3 reads TGTGCCAGCAGCAAATTTTCCTCCAGCTCCTACAATGAGCAGTTCTTC.

The rearrangement uses TRBV5-4 and TRBJ2-3, with 7 nucleotides matching TRBD1. V was clipped by 4 bases and J by 2 bases; unmatched bases: 7. CDR1 SGHNT and CDR2 YYREEE come from the germline V gene (reference sequence). The CDR3 is 15 residues long. In DNA, the CDR3 is TGTGCCAGCAGCATGTGGACAGGCCCCACAGATACGCAGTATTTT. It codes for CASSMWTGPTDTQYF.

The chain links TRBV19 to TRBJ2-1, with D maybe TRBD1 (5 bases). V gave up 4 bases and J gave up 3 bases, with 13 bases separating them. Germline V CDR1 and CDR2: LNHDA, SQIVND (reference sequence). The CDR3 sequence is 15 residues long. DNA of the CDR3: TGTGCCAGTAGTACAGGGCTCGAAAACTACAATGAGCAGTTCTTC. Translated, it gives CASSTGLENYNEQFF.

This clone was detected only once. This chain links TRBV19 with TRBJ1-1; D possibly corresponds to TRBD1 (5 bases). The germline V gene has CDR1 LNHDA and CDR2 SQIVND (reference sequence). V was cut by 4 bases and J by 3 bases, with 18 bases left in between. This CDR3 has 16 amino acids. The CDR3 DNA sequence: TGTGCCAGTAGTAGAGGGACTTTCGGAGGGGACACTGAAGCTTTCTTT. The encoded protein is CASSRGTFGGDTEAFF.

J is TRBJ2-1 and V is TRBV3-1 (or the pseudogene TRBV3-2), with D possibly TRBD1 on 5 matching bases. Germline V gives CDR1 LGHDT, CDR2 YNNKEL (reference sequence). CDR3 length: 14 residues. The V end was cut by 8 bases, the J end by 2 bases, with 13 bases between. The CDR3: CASSYRQTYNEQFF. In DNA form, the CDR3 reads TGTGCCAGCTCATACAGGCAGACCTACAATGAGCAGTTCTTC.

This rearrangement joins TRBV5-1 to TRBJ2-1; 11 bases are a match to TRBD1. The CDR3 sequence is 15 residues long. The V segment lost 2 bases and the J segment 7 bases; nucleotides outside the gene matches: 5. The germline CDR1 and CDR2 sequences are SGHRS and YFSETQ. CDR3 nucleotides: TGCGCCAGCAGCTTTGGACAGGGGGCGCGAAATGAGCAGTTCTTC. It specifies CASSFGQGARNEQFF.

The chain has TRBV9 and TRBJ1-6; the D is unclear. This CDR3 has 14 residues. V was trimmed by 0 bases and J by 4 bases, leaving 5 bases between them. The germline CDR1 and CDR2 sequences are SGDLS and YYNGEE. As DNA, the CDR3 is TGTGCCAGCAGCGTAGCAGATTATAATTCACCCCTCCACTTT. It is translated as CASSVADYNSPLHF. The full variable domain, in which reference TRBV9 and TRBJ1-6 provide the parts outside the CDR3, is DSGVTQTPKHLITATGQRVTLRCSPRSGDLSVYWYQQSLDQGLQFLIQYYNGEERAKGNILERFSAQQFPDLHSELNLSSLELGDSALYFCASSVADYNSPLHFGNGTRLTVT.

The chain couples TRBV5-1 to TRBJ2-7; D unclear. Germline CDR1 and CDR2: SGHRS and YFSETQ. Deletions cut 5 bases from V and 2 bases from J, with 11 bases between. The CDR3 covers 13 residues. For the CDR3, the DNA is TGCGCCAGCAGTCGGGCAGGAGCCTACGAGCAGTACTTC. Its protein product is CASSRAGAYEQYF.

The CDR3 loop is CATSAYYRGSLNYGYTF. The CDR3 DNA reads TGTGCCACCAGCGCTTATTACCGGGGGTCACTGAACTATGGCTACACCTTC. The chain uses TRBV15 and TRBJ1-2; D may be TRBD1 (5 bases). Germline V lookup: CDR1 LNHNV, CDR2 YYDKDF (reference sequence). Trimming took 5 bases from V and 2 from J, leaving 21 bases between them. CDR3 size: 17 residues. Drawing the rest from reference TRBV15 and TRBJ1-2, the complete variable domain is DAMVIQNPRYQVTQFGKPVTLSCSQTLNHNVMYWYQQKSSQAPKLLFHYYDKDFNNEADTPDNFQSRRPNTSFCFLDIRSPGLGDTAMYLCATSAYYRGSLNYGYTFGSGTRLTVV.